This TCR beta chain derives from a study of CD8+ T cells in alopecia areata. The overall study: Scalp area affected, as a percentage, set the severity score of treated patients.

Reverse transcription of extracted RNA yielded cDNA, which provided the sequencing template. Only in-frame clones appear in the TCRdb table, and some are missing; sequencing was by immunoSEQ multiplex PCR. The sample shows fewer than 250,000 clones, roughly two fifths of them seen only once. Concerning this clone: Antigen unknown.

CDR1 SGHRS and CDR2 YFSETQ come from the germline V gene. With 2 bases removed from V and 0 bases from J, the gap between germline ends came to 10 bases. The CDR3 spans 15 residues. Study findings and constraints: Higher clonality and more expanded CD8+ clones appeared in lesional than normal scalp.

As for treatment: oral pan-JAK inhibitor, 5-10 mg twice daily. Peripheral blood and lesional scalp punch biopsies came from alopecia areata patients. Sorted populations comprised CD4+ and CD8+ T cells obtained from PBMCs. This chain connects TRBV5-1 to TRBJ2-3, with a possible D match to TRBD1 (5 bases). Sequencing used CD4+ T cells sorted from blood, obtained at roughly week 30, from a patient treated with tofacitinib. The clonotype comes from a human donor with alopecia areata. The CDR3 sequence: CASSLGDRSTDTQYF. In nucleotides, the CDR3 is TGCGCCAGCAGCTTAGGCGACAGAAGCACAGATACGCAGTATTTT.